Listed below are T cell receptor beta chains from one sample, sequenced in a study of blood T cell repertoires in COVID-19. Produced via immunoSEQ multiplex PCR; TCRdb's table is partial and in-frame only. The sample carries around 300,000 clones, around nine tenths recorded once. Sequenced sample: PBMCs or T cells enriched from blood (not recorded which). These TCRs come from a woman between 40 and 50 years old who had recovered from COVID-19. Each CDR3 is given with its conserved first and last residue. The D gene is left open where the match is weak. The size of a clone is reported for some rows only, either as once, few or many, or as a class for expanded clones.

TRBV29-1	-	TRBJ1-4	-	TGCAGCGTTGGTGGGGGCACTAATGAAAAACTGTTTTTT	CSVGGGTNEKLFF
TRBV3-1/TRBV3-2	-	TRBJ2-1	-	TGTGCCAGCAGCCAAGGGGGCCCCTACAATGAGCAGTTCTTC	CASSQGGPYNEQFF
TRBV10-2	-	TRBJ2-7	-	TGCGCCAGCAGTGAGTCACTTGTCTCCTACGAGCAGTACTTC	CASSESLVSYEQYF
TRBV10-3	-	TRBJ2-4	TRBD2	TGTGCCATCAGTGCGGCAGCGGGAACCAAAAACATTCAGTACTTC	CAISAAAGTKNIQYF
TRBV5-1	-	TRBJ2-1	TRBD2	TGCGCCAGCAGCTTGGGCCTAGCGGGGCGCAGAATCTACAATGAGCAGTTCTTC	CASSLGLAGRRIYNEQFF
TRBV5-6	-	TRBJ1-1	TRBD1	TGTGCCAGCAGCCTCCCCGGACAGGGCGCTGAAGCTTTCTTT	CASSLPGQGAEAFF
TRBV5-3	-	TRBJ2-1	-	TGTGCCAGAAGCTTGTCACCGGGAAGGCCCTACAATGAGCAGTTCTTC	CARSLSPGRPYNEQFF
TRBV27	once	TRBJ1-2	TRBD1	TGTGCCAGCAGTTCCCTGGGACAGGGAACGCTTAGGGGCTACACCTTC	CASSSLGQGTLRGYTF
TRBV2	-	TRBJ1-4	-	TGTGCCGCCTGTCTAGGACTTAATGAAAAACTGTTTTTT	CAACLGLNEKLFF
TRBV28	-	TRBJ2-5	TRBD1	TGTGCCAGCAGTCAATACAGGGGCCGAGTGGGAGAGACCCAGTACTTC	CASSQYRGRVGETQYF
TRBV2	-	TRBJ1-1	TRBD1	TGTGCCAGCAGCCGGACAGGGGATGGAACTGAAGCTTTCTTT	CASSRTGDGTEAFF
TRBV7-9	-	TRBJ1-1	TRBD1	TGTGCCAGCAGCTTACCAGGACAGGGCACTGAAGCTTTCTTT	CASSLPGQGTEAFF
TRBV9	-	TRBJ2-5	-	TGTGCCAGCAGCGCATACAGGGAACGGGAGACCCAGTACTTC	CASSAYRERETQYF
TRBV7-8	-	TRBJ2-2	-	TGTGCCAGCAGCTTAAGAATTAGCGGGAACACCGGGGAGCTGTTTTTT	CASSLRISGNTGELFF
TRBV2	-	TRBJ2-3	TRBD2	TGTGCCAGCAGTGAATTCCAGACTAGCGGGAGCGCCGATACGCAGTATTTT	CASSEFQTSGSADTQYF
TRBV18	-	TRBJ2-7	TRBD2	TGTGCCAGCTCACCGTCTGCCGGGACTAGCGGGAGTGGGGGAGAGCAGTACTTC	CASSPSAGTSGSGGEQYF
TRBV2	-	TRBJ1-5	TRBD1	TGTGCCAGCTCCTGGACAGGGGTCAGGCAGCCCCAGCATTTT	CASSWTGVRQPQHF
TRBV15	-	TRBJ1-3	-	TGTGCCACCAGCAGAGATTCGGCGGACACCATATATTTT	CATSRDSADTIYF
TRBV29-1	-	TRBJ2-1	-	TGCAGCGGGGGGGACTCGAGCTCCTACAATGAGCAGTTCTTC	CSGGDSSSYNEQFF
TRBV5-4	-	TRBJ2-1	TRBD2	TGTGCCAGCAGCTTGGGAGGGACTAACAATGAGCAGTTCTTC	CASSLGGTNNEQFF
TRBV19	few	TRBJ2-7	TRBD2	TGTGCCAGTAGCCCTATGGCGGGAGGGCTCGGCGAGCAGTACTTC	CASSPMAGGLGEQYF
TRBV6-1	-	TRBJ1-5	-	TGTGCCAGCAGTGAAGCGAGGAGTACTCAGCCCCAGCATTTT	CASSEARSTQPQHF
TRBV7-9	-	TRBJ2-3	-	TGTGCCAGCGAGCGGGTTAGCACAGATACGCAGTATTTT	CASERVSTDTQYF
TRBV5-4	-	TRBJ2-7	-	TGTGCCAGCAGCTTGGGAGGGCGGGGGCTAGCATACGAGCAGTACTTC	CASSLGGRGLAYEQYF
TRBV28	-	TRBJ2-1	-	TGTGCCAGCAGTTTTGTCGGTGAGCAGTTCTTC	CASSFVGEQFF
TRBV14	-	TRBJ2-5	TRBD1	TGTGCCAGCAGCCAATGGGACAGGGGATCGGAGACCCAGTACTTC	CASSQWDRGSETQYF
TRBV30	-	TRBJ1-5	TRBD1	TGTGCCTGGAGCGGACAGGGATTACAGCCCCAGCATTTT	CAWSGQGLQPQHF
TRBV20-1	once	TRBJ2-1	-	TGCAGTGCTAGTTTAGATTTAGACAATGAGCAGTTCTTC	CSASLDLDNEQFF
TRBV5-1	-	TRBJ2-7	-	TGCGCCAGCAGGCCGGACAGGGAGGGTCTCTACGAGCAGTACTTC	CASRPDREGLYEQYF
TRBV2	once	TRBJ1-2	TRBD1	TGTGCCAGCAGTTCCGGGACAGATATCTATGGCTACACCTTC	CASSSGTDIYGYTF